This T cell receptor (beta chain) was sequenced during a study of CD4+ T cells in melanoma (dated by TCRdb to about 2022). About the full investigation: The study investigated neoantigen-specific CD4+ T cells in human melanoma.

Patients with melanoma were used as donors. The germline V gene encodes CDR1 SEHNR and CDR2 FQNEAQ (reference sequence). V loses 0 bases of germline sequence and J loses 4 bases, and the interval between the two ends is 12 bases. Including cysteine and phenylalanine, the CDR3 has 15 amino acids. CDR3 DNA is the only sequence kept; it has 45 bases, read in frame from the first base. On this clone: The antigen this receptor binds is unknown. Base-call qualities are not available, and no considerably larger clone is one nucleotide away.

Library preparation employed the immunoSEQ multiplex PCR assay. Here the immuneACCESS table is served through TCRdb, limited to in-frame sequences with V and J called. Missing clones are a known gap in these copies; in checked studies unresolved V genes cover under half, and the rest lacks a known reason. Recorded for this sample are more than 12,000 clones; roughly three fifths of them occurred a single time. The ten largest account for roughly a sixth of the sample. Results and caveats for the whole study, not just this receptor: Neoantigen-specific CD4+ T cells in melanoma were reported to have a range of differentiation states. Neoantigen-specific CD4+ T cells were reported to be correlated with the function of CD8+ T cells, macrophages and B cells.

Recombination linked TRBV7-9 to TRBJ2-5; possibly the D gene is TRBD2, per 7 matching bases. The TCR was taken from a human donor with melanoma. Specimen: cells from a culture (not recorded whether cultured in vitro). The CDR3 reads as follows: CASSLAGGGGETQYF. The DNA reads as follows: TGTGCCAGCAGCTTAGCGGGCGGGGGCGGAGAGACCCAGTACTTC.